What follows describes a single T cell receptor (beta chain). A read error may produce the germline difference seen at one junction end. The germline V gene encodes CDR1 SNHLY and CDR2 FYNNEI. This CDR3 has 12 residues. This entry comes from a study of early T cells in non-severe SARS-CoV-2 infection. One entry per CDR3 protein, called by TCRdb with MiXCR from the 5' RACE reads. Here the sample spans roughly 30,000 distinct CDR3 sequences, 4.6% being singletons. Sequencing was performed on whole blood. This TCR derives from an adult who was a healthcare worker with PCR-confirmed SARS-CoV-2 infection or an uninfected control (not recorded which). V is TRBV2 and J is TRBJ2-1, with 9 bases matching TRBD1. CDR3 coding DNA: TGTGCGAGCAGTTGGGGACAGGGCGAGCAGTTCTTC. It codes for CASSWGQGEQFF.